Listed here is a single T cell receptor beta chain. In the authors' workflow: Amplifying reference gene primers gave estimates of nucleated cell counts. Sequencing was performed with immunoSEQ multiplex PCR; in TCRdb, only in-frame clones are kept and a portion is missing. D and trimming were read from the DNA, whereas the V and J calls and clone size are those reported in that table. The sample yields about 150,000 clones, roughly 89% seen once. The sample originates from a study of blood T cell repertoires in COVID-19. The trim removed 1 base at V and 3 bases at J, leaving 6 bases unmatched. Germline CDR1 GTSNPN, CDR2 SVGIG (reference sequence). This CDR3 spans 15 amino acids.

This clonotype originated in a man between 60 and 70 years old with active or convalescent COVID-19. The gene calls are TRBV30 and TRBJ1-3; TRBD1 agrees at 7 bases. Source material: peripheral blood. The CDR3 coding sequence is TGTGCCTGGAGTGATGACAGGGTTAGTGGAAACACCATATATTTT. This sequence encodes CAWSDDRVSGNTIYF.